The entry below describes one TCR beta chain. Germline-derived CDR1 and CDR2 are KGHSH and LQKENI. Trimming cost V 2 bases and J 2 bases, with 5 bases left between them. CDR3 length equals 13 residues. This sample was taken from a study of T cells in localized non-small cell lung cancer. Clones were sequenced by immunoSEQ multiplex PCR, and TCRdb holds only the in-frame ones, with some missing. Of approximately 1,000 clones listed, 20% to 25% were seen once; the top ten hold just under 20%. The sequences come from normal lung tissue next to the tumor, collected before any cancer treatment. This chain joins TRBV18 and TRBJ2-3; D not resolved. The receptor's source is a male donor older than 55 with stage I lung adenocarcinoma. Written as DNA, the CDR3 is TGTGCCAGCTCACCATACTTCACAGATACGCAGTATTTT. This codes for CASSPYFTDTQYF.